This TCR beta chain was observed in a study of CD4 T cells in relation to SARS-CoV-2 and coronaviruses. Overall study results and limits: SARS-CoV-2-driven expansion was significantly weaker in crossreactive than monoreactive clones. This crossreactivity analysis covered spike protein alone, no other viral proteins.

Comments on this clone: Its matching antigen is unknown.

Unexposed donor CD4+ T cells date from about 2011-2018, before the COVID-19 pandemic. Naive and memory CD4+ T cells were separated from cryopreserved PBMCs. Deep TCR-beta sequencing used DNA from uncultured naive and memory CD4+ T cells. TCRdb keeps only in-frame clones here, not all; method: immunoSEQ multiplex PCR. The data show about 70,000 clones, about 87% seen once. Germline V gene sequence: CDR1 SGHAT, CDR2 FQNNGV. V lost 7 bases and J lost 13, with 20 bases in between. CDR3 length: 12 residues. The clonotype comes from a human donor in good health. Source material: memory CD4+ T cells from PBMCs. The chain has TRBV11-2 and TRBJ2-7; possibly TRBD1 for D (6 bases). For the CDR3, the DNA is TGTGCCAGCACCAGATGGGACACGGGGATATACTTC. Encoded protein: CASTRWDTGIYF.